What follows are 31 T cell receptor beta chains derived from one specimen sequenced in a study of T cell responses to AZD1222 COVID-19 vaccine. Assay: immunoSEQ multiplex PCR; the TCRdb copy retains only in-frame clones and omits some. The repertoire has 150,000 to 170,000 clones, 88% of them found once; the top ten carry 2.5% to 4%. The specimen comprised peripheral blood, sampled on day 0 of AZD1222 vaccination. The receptors derive from an adult in good health.

V is TRBV5-4 and J is TRBJ1-1, with TRBD1 identical over 7 bases. The CDR3 loop spans 16 amino acids. The trim removed 4 bases at V and 5 bases at J, leaving 14 bases unmatched. CDR1 and CDR2 (germline): SGHNT, YYREEE (reference sequence). The chain's CDR3 is CASSLDRVGLGTEAFF. CDR3 in DNA: TGTGCCAGCAGCCTCGACAGGGTGGGGTTGGGTACTGAAGCTTTCTTT.

This clone was detected only once. This specimen includes other DNA sequences encoding the same CDR3. The genes are TRBV12-3 or TRBV12-4 and TRBJ1-2; no reliable D call. Trimming left V 5 bases short and J 5 bases short, with 9 bases between. This CDR3 is 12 amino acids long. The DNA for the CDR3 is TGTGCCAGCAGTCCCGGTGGGTATGGCTACACCTTC. Translation: CASSPGGYGYTF.

The chain uses TRBV7-2 and TRBJ2-1; D tentatively fits TRBD1 or TRBD2 (5 bases each). Germline-derived CDR1 and CDR2 are SGHTA and FQGNSA. The CDR3 has 15 residues. V lost 4 bases and J lost 5, with 15 bases in between. The CDR3 here is CASSSETGPNNEQFF. Here the CDR3 DNA reads TGTGCCAGCAGCTCCGAGACGGGACCAAACAATGAGCAGTTCTTC.

This clone was seen a few times. The V and J genes are TRBV25-1 and TRBJ1-2, with 11 bases fitting TRBD1. Germline CDR1 is MGHDK and CDR2 is SYGVNS. The CDR3 length is 12 residues. Trimming cost V 7 bases and J 7 bases; bases outside gene matches: 2. The CDR3 sequence: CASKGTGGGYTF. The CDR3 nucleotides are TGTGCCAGCAAAGGGACAGGGGGTGGCTACACCTTC.

In DNA, the CDR3 is TGTGCCAGCAGTCCTGACAGGGGGGATCCCTATGGCTACACCTTC. This encodes CASSPDRGDPYGYTF. This chain joins TRBV6-5 and TRBJ1-2; 9 bases map to TRBD1. In germline, CDR1 is MNHEY, CDR2 SVGAGI. The J segment lost 4 bases and the V segment lost 5 bases, leaving 8 bases of the junction unmatched. The CDR3 totals 15 residues.

The chain uses TRBV7-6 and TRBJ1-3; D is unresolved. V lost 5 bases to trimming and J lost 0 bases, with 8 bases between them. The CDR3 covers 14 residues. CDR1 is SGHVS, CDR2 FNYEAQ, per germline. In DNA, the CDR3 is TGTGCCAGCAGCCACCCCGGCTCTGGAAACACCATATATTTT. It codes for CASSHPGSGNTIYF.

About this clone itself: A much larger clone lies a single base off, so this may be a read error. The chain carries TRBV7-9 and TRBJ2-7; D ambiguous. Trimming took 5 bases from V and 0 from J, leaving 2 bases between them. This CDR3 has 11 amino acids. CDR1 SEHNR and CDR2 FQNEAQ come from the germline V gene (reference sequence). CDR3 loop: CASSPSYEQYF. As DNA, the CDR3 is TGTGCCAGCAGCCCCTCCTACGAGCAGTACTTC.

This rearrangement joins TRBV10-1 to TRBJ2-1; either TRBD1 or TRBD2 may supply D (5 bases each). Trimming cost V 4 bases and J 8 bases, with 12 bases left between them. There are 13 residues in the CDR3. The germline CDR1 and CDR2 sequences are WNHNN and SYGVQD (reference sequence). CDR3 coding DNA: TGCGCCAGCAGTGGGGGGAATTCGTATGAGCAGTTCTTC. It yields the protein CASSGGNSYEQFF.

V usage is TRBV28 and J usage is TRBJ2-3; the D gene is possibly TRBD2 (5 bases). Germline CDR1 reads MDHEN; CDR2 reads SYDVKM. The V gene lost 6 bases and the J gene lost 2 bases, with 9 bases spanning the gap. CDR3 size: 13 residues. The CDR3 coding sequence is TGTGCCAGCAGGAAGGACTCCACAGATACGCAGTATTTT. It specifies CASRKDSTDTQYF.

The chain links TRBV5-1 to TRBJ1-6; no clear D. CDR1 and CDR2 from the germline V gene are SGHRS and YFSETQ. This CDR3 region has 13 residues. V was trimmed by 0 bases and J by 13 bases, leaving 11 bases between them. CDR3 sequence reads: CASSLATPEPLHF. DNA for the CDR3: TGCGCCAGCAGCTTGGCGACACCTGAGCCCCTCCACTTT. The variable domain in full, completed from reference TRBV5-1 and TRBJ1-6, reads KAGVTQTPRYLIKTRGQQVTLSCSPISGHRSVSWYQQTPGQGLQFLFEYFSETQRNKGNFPGRFSGRQFSNSRSEMNVSTLELGDSALYLCASSLATPEPLHFGNGTRLTVT.

This chain links TRBV9 with TRBJ1-1, with 8 bases aligning to TRBD1. CDR1 and CDR2 from the germline V gene are SGDLS and YYNGEE. The CDR3 covers 15 residues. V shed 6 bases and J 1 base; nucleotides not matched to a gene: 8. The CDR3 spells CASTRDRFSNTEAFF. For the CDR3, the DNA is TGTGCCAGCACCCGGGACAGGTTTTCGAACACTGAAGCTTTCTTT. Together with reference TRBV9 and TRBJ1-1, the CDR3 gives the full variable domain: DSGVTQTPKHLITATGQRVTLRCSPRSGDLSVYWYQQSLDQGLQFLIQYYNGEERAKGNILERFSAQQFPDLHSELNLSSLELGDSALYFCASTRDRFSNTEAFFGQGTRLTVV.

This sequence joins TRBV5-1 and TRBJ1-2; the D gene is possibly TRBD1 (6 bases). V lost 0 bases to trimming and J lost 5 bases, with 11 bases between them. The length of the CDR3 is 14 residues. CDR1 is SGHRS and CDR2 is YFSETQ in the germline V gene. The CDR3: CASSLARQEYGYTF. The DNA for the CDR3 is TGCGCCAGCAGCTTGGCCCGACAGGAGTATGGCTACACCTTC.

The chain joins TRBV9 to TRBJ1-3; possibly TRBD1 for D (5 bases). The germline V and J ends were trimmed by 4 bases and 0 bases, with 29 bases remaining between them. Germline values: CDR1 SGDLS, CDR2 YYNGEE. The CDR3 is 21 residues long. The CDR3 loop reads CASSPRGYGWGRLNSGNTIYF. The DNA of the CDR3 is TGTGCCAGCAGCCCTCGGGGGTATGGGTGGGGACGCCTAAACTCTGGAAACACCATATATTTT. Combining the CDR3 with reference TRBV9 and TRBJ1-3 gives the whole variable domain DSGVTQTPKHLITATGQRVTLRCSPRSGDLSVYWYQQSLDQGLQFLIQYYNGEERAKGNILERFSAQQFPDLHSELNLSSLELGDSALYFCASSPRGYGWGRLNSGNTIYFGEGSWLTVV.

This clone occurred once. This chain connects TRBV19 to TRBJ1-4; the D is unclear. CDR3 size: 16 residues. CDR1 and CDR2 from the germline V gene are LNHDA and SQIVND (reference sequence). Trimming took off 6 bases at V and 3 bases at J, with 17 bases between the two ends. CDR3 residues: CASSPTSFNPNEKLFF. As DNA, the CDR3 is TGTGCCAGTAGCCCCACCAGTTTCAACCCTAATGAAAAACTGTTTTTT.

This rearrangement joins TRBV12-3 or TRBV12-4 to TRBJ1-6, with 9 positions matching TRBD1. V shed 3 bases and J 11 bases; nucleotides not matched to a gene: 2. The CDR3 runs 13 residues. CDR3 DNA sequence: TGTGCCAGCAGTTTGCGGGACAGGGCACCCCTCCACTTT. Its protein is CASSLRDRAPLHF.

The rearrangement joins TRBV5-4 to TRBJ2-5, with D possibly matching TRBD2 (6 bases). V gave up 1 base and J gave up 0 bases, with 7 bases separating them. Germline V gene data show CDR1 as SGHNT and CDR2 as YYREEE (reference sequence). The CDR3 contains 14 residues. In nucleotides, the CDR3 is TGTGCCAGCAGCTTGTGGGACTACCAAGAGACCCAGTACTTC. This sequence encodes CASSLWDYQETQYF.

CDR3 sequence: CASSLGLDEKLFF. CDR3 nucleotide sequence: TGTGCCAGCAGTTTAGGGTTGGATGAAAAACTGTTTTTT. The rearrangement links TRBV12-3 or TRBV12-4 to TRBJ1-4; D is ambiguous. Trimming removed 1 base from V and 6 bases from J, with 6 bases in between. The CDR3 spans 13 residues.

The rearrangement joins TRBV7-6 to TRBJ1-5; 7 bases are shared with TRBD1. In germline, CDR1 is SGHVS, CDR2 FNYEAQ. The CDR3 spans 16 residues. V trimming: 5 bases; J trimming: 0 bases; junction bases outside the gene matches: 7. Written as DNA, the CDR3 is TGTGCCAGCAGCCCAGGGACAGCCTATAGCAATCAGCCCCAGCATTTT. Translation gives CASSPGTAYSNQPQHF.

This chain joins TRBV20-1 and TRBJ1-5, with D possibly being TRBD1 (5 bases). Germline V gene sequence: CDR1 DFQATT, CDR2 SNEGSKA (reference sequence). The CDR3 is 15 residues long. V was clipped by 3 bases and J by 7 bases, with 19 bases between them. The chain's CDR3 is CSASLQGRSGQPQHF. The CDR3 nucleotides are TGCAGTGCTAGTCTCCAGGGACGATCCGGGCAGCCCCAGCATTTT.

This sequence joins TRBV10-1 and TRBJ2-7; D call uncertain. Germline loops: CDR1 WNHNN, CDR2 SYGVQD (reference sequence). The CDR3 consists of 12 residues. V lost 2 bases, J lost 6 bases, and 8 bases lay in between. The CDR3 loop reads CASSEVGFEQYF. CDR3 sequence (DNA): TGCGCCAGCAGTGAGGTAGGATTCGAGCAGTACTTC.

The chain is built from TRBV28 and TRBJ1-2; D is possibly TRBD1 (5 bases). Trimming stripped 6 bases from V and 4 bases from J, with 6 bases between. The CDR3 runs 11 residues. Per the germline V gene, CDR1 is MDHEN and CDR2 is SYDVKM. In DNA, the CDR3 is TGTGCCAGCAGCGGGGCCTATGGCTACACCTTC. It translates to CASSGAYGYTF.

This clone showed up just once. The V and J genes are TRBV18 and TRBJ1-5; 8 nucleotides agree with TRBD1. The germline gives CDR1 KGHSH, CDR2 LQKENI. The CDR3 covers 16 residues. Trimming took 6 bases from V and 5 from J; bases not matched to a gene: 12. CDR3 loop: CASSPDRERVDQPQHF. The CDR3 nucleotides read TGTGCCAGCTCTCCGGACAGGGAGAGGGTTGATCAGCCCCAGCATTTT.

V and J are TRBV5-1 and TRBJ1-2; possibly TRBD1 for D (6 bases). Germline V gene lookup returns CDR1 SGHRS and CDR2 YFSETQ. V lost 4 bases and J lost 2, with 9 bases in between. CDR3 size: 13 residues. The CDR3 DNA reads TGCGCCAGCAGCGCCACAGGGAACTATGGCTACACCTTC. Its protein is CASSATGNYGYTF.

V and J are TRBV15 and TRBJ2-6; D is unresolved. The CDR3 has 16 amino acids. Germline V gene sequence: CDR1 LNHNV, CDR2 YYDKDF (reference sequence). Between the trimmed V and J ends, which lost 3 bases and 2 bases, there was a span of 11 bases. CDR3 in amino acids: CATSRADIPGANVLTF. As DNA, the CDR3 is TGTGCCACCAGCAGGGCCGACATCCCTGGGGCCAACGTCCTGACTTTC.

In its sample, this clone was seen a few times. The chain recombines TRBV19 with TRBJ1-1; D remains ambiguous. Germline values: CDR1 LNHDA, CDR2 SQIVND (reference sequence). Between the trimmed V and J ends, which lost 0 bases and 3 bases, there was a span of 11 bases. The CDR3 has 15 residues. The CDR3 coding sequence is TGTGCCAGTAGTATAGATCTAACAGCAGACACTGAAGCTTTCTTT. This gives the protein CASSIDLTADTEAFF.

The chain recombines TRBV5-5 with TRBJ1-3; 7 nucleotides line up with TRBD1. CDR3 length: 15 residues. Germline loops: CDR1 SGHKS, CDR2 YYEKEE (reference sequence). Trimming at V came to 4 bases and at J to 7 bases, leaving 11 bases not matched to a gene. Here the CDR3 reads CASSGGGSIVNTIYF. The CDR3 DNA follows: TGTGCCAGCAGCGGAGGGGGCTCTATCGTGAACACCATATATTTT.

This clone has a handful of counts. The chain joins TRBV6-2 or TRBV6-3 to TRBJ2-3, with D tentatively TRBD1 (6 bases). The CDR3 totals 16 residues. The ends were cut back, 2 bases at V and 2 bases at J, with 14 bases in the middle. From germline, CDR1 is MNHEY and CDR2 SVGEGT. The CDR3 nucleotides are TGTGCCAGCAGTTACGGTTCCGGGACAAACACAGATACGCAGTATTTT. Translated, it gives CASSYGSGTNTDTQYF.

V is TRBV3-1 (or the pseudogene TRBV3-2) and J is TRBJ1-6; perhaps TRBD1 as D (5 bases). This CDR3 is built from 15 residues. The ends were cut back, 0 bases at V and 9 bases at J, with 12 bases in the middle. Germline V CDR1 and CDR2: LGHDT, YNNKEL (reference sequence). The CDR3 DNA follows: TGTGCCAGCAGCCAAGAAGACAGACCTAGTTCACCCCTCCACTTT. It translates to CASSQEDRPSSPLHF.

This clone was seen a single time. J is TRBJ2-7 and V is TRBV10-3; D might be TRBD1 (5 bases). V dropped 10 bases and J dropped 1 base, with 11 bases sitting between them. Germline CDR1 reads ENHRY; CDR2 reads SYGVKD. The CDR3 is 12 amino acids. The CDR3 region is CATATGSYEQYF. The DNA of the CDR3 is TGTGCCACAGCTACAGGTTCCTACGAGCAGTACTTC.

The V gene is TRBV6-5, the J gene TRBJ2-7; a weak D match, TRBD1 (6 bases). This CDR3 region has 12 residues. Germline V gives CDR1 MNHEY, CDR2 SVGAGI. V was trimmed by 6 bases and J by 3 bases, leaving 9 bases between them. The CDR3 spells CASRGQIYEQYF. The CDR3, as DNA: TGTGCCAGCAGAGGACAGATCTACGAGCAGTACTTC.

This chain links TRBV4-3 with TRBJ1-6; 8 bases fit TRBD1. Looked up from germline, CDR1 is LGHNA and CDR2 is YSLEER. The CDR3 spans 15 residues. J was trimmed by 7 bases and V by 1 base; bases with no gene match: 3. DNA for the CDR3: TGCGCCAGCAGCCAAGCCCAGGGGGCGAATTCACCCCTCCACTTT. Amino acids: CASSQAQGANSPLHF.